A few counts support the clone carrying this TCR beta chain. Researchers report isolating at least 7 million PBMCs per sample. This sample was taken from a study of blood T cells in healthy people across ages. The CDR3 is 12 amino acids. Germline assignment: CDR1 MNHEY and CDR2 SVGAGI. Trimming removed 4 bases from V and 4 bases from J, with 7 bases in between. A second PCR, run for about 6 to 11 cycles, used a sample-barcoded 5' primer plus a J-beta primer mix. TCRdb reprocessed the 5' RACE reads via MiXCR and lists one record per CDR3 protein. Of hundreds of thousands of distinct CDR3 sequences listed, roughly 20% are singletons.

Sample: blood. V usage is TRBV6-5 and J usage is TRBJ1-2; D not certain. This clonotype was obtained from a man aged 65 to 79 in good health. The CDR3 nucleotides are TGTGCCAGCAGTTTCCAGCCCTATGGCTACACCTTC. It yields the protein CASSFQPYGYTF.